This T cell receptor (beta chain) was recovered during a study of blood T cells in healthy people across ages. General study results and limits: In long-lived donors, naive CD4+ cell counts and diversity exceeded those of aged donors.

The germline V gene has CDR1 MNHEY and CDR2 SVGEGT. The CDR3 covers 17 residues. J gave up 11 bases and V 5 bases, and 23 bases lay outside the gene matches. This clonotype was recorded a few times. Its target is not known. A second PCR, run for about 6 to 12 cycles, used a sample-barcoded 5' primer plus a J-beta primer mix. From the 5' RACE reads, TCRdb called clonotypes with MiXCR, one entry per CDR3 protein. The sample shows 710,000 or so distinct CDR3 sequences, roughly 30% of them seen only once. This clonotype was obtained from a woman of 80 years or more in good health. V and J are TRBV6-2 or TRBV6-3 and TRBJ2-5; 7 nucleotides match TRBD2. The specimen was blood. As DNA, the CDR3 is TGTGCCAGCAGTGCCCGAGGACTAGAGTTTTTAAATTATGAGCAGTACTTC. It encodes CASSARGLEFLNYEQYF.